A single sample gave rise to the 22 T cell receptor beta chains below, sequenced in a study of T cell responses to AZD1222 COVID-19 vaccine. TCRdb's table, derived via immunoSEQ multiplex PCR, lists solely in-frame clones and lacks some. Counted here are over 100,000 clones, more than 90% occurring once; the ten biggest clones make up 1.6%. The sequences come from peripheral blood, collected on day 0 of AZD1222 vaccination. The receptors originated from an adult in good health.

The chain uses TRBV4-2 and TRBJ2-3; the match to TRBD2 covers 8 bases. The CDR3 length is 16 residues. V dropped 1 base and J dropped 2; count of bases not matched to a gene: 5. Germline-derived CDR1 and CDR2 are LGHNA and YNFKEQ. Here the CDR3 DNA reads TGTGCCAGCAGCCAAGTGGGGACTAGACACACAGATACGCAGTATTTT. This translates into CASSQVGTRHTDTQYF.

The rearrangement uses TRBV2 and TRBJ2-5; 10 nucleotides match TRBD2. This CDR3 has 15 amino acids. J lost 2 bases, V lost 6 bases, and 6 bases had no gene match. The V gene's germline CDR1 is SNHLY and CDR2 FYNNEI. The CDR3 DNA sequence: TGTGCCAGCAGGCCGGGACTAGCGCATCAAGAGACCCAGTACTTC. Translation gives CASRPGLAHQETQYF.

In this sample, this clone turned up once. The chain is built from TRBV5-4 and TRBJ1-1, with D possibly being TRBD1 (5 bases). Trimming took off 2 bases at V and 4 bases at J, with 15 bases between the two ends. The length of the CDR3 is 15 residues. The germline V gene has CDR1 SGHNT and CDR2 YYREEE (reference sequence). The CDR3 spells CASSFESLTATEAFF. As DNA, the CDR3 is TGTGCCAGCAGCTTCGAGTCGTTGACAGCCACTGAAGCTTTCTTT.

This chain connects TRBV2 to TRBJ2-4; 12 nucleotides line up with TRBD2. This CDR3 region has 17 residues. J was trimmed by 3 bases and V by 7 bases; bases with no gene match: 10. CDR1 is SNHLY and CDR2 is FYNNEI in the germline V gene. The CDR3 DNA sequence: TGTGCCAGCACCCGACTAGCGGGGGTAGATGACAAAAACATTCAGTACTTC. It is translated as CASTRLAGVDDKNIQYF.

The rearrangement links TRBV24-1 to TRBJ2-7; D remains ambiguous. V lost 9 bases to trimming and J lost 2 bases, with 28 bases between them. Germline V gives CDR1 KGHDR, CDR2 SFDVKD. The CDR3 is 18 residues long. The CDR3 spells CATVINLGVRNCPYEQYF. The CDR3 bases are TGTGCCACCGTTATAAACCTTGGGGTAAGGAACTGCCCCTACGAGCAGTACTTC.

The chain combines TRBV11-3 with TRBJ2-7; D assignment may be TRBD1 or TRBD2 (5 bases each). Germline V gives CDR1 SGHNT, CDR2 YENEEA. The CDR3 has 13 amino acids. Trimming shortened V by 5 bases and J by 2 bases, and 10 bases separated the two germline ends. CDR3 sequence reads: CASSAGTTYEQYF. The CDR3 coding sequence is TGTGCCAGCAGCGCCGGGACGACCTACGAGCAGTACTTC.

This chain uses TRBV5-4 with TRBJ1-2; D not certain. This CDR3 has 12 amino acids. Germline V gene sequence: CDR1 SGHNT, CDR2 YYREEE (reference sequence). V was trimmed by 4 bases and J by 5 bases, leaving 9 bases between them. The CDR3 DNA follows: TGTGCCAGCAGCCCCGACGGGTATGGCTACACCTTC. Its protein is CASSPDGYGYTF.

This clone was detected once. The chain employs TRBV6-2 or TRBV6-3 and TRBJ1-6; 7 nucleotides align to TRBD1. Germline V gene data show CDR1 as MNHEY and CDR2 as SVGEGT. The CDR3 consists of 14 residues. J lost 8 bases, V lost 2 bases, and 3 bases had no gene match. DNA for the CDR3: TGTGCCAGCAGTTACATGACAGGGCATTCACCCCTCCACTTT. Its translation: CASSYMTGHSPLHF.

The chain uses TRBV7-3 and TRBJ2-2, with TRBD2 identical over 9 bases. The CDR3 loop spans 18 amino acids. The germline V gene encodes CDR1 SGHTA and CDR2 FQGTGA. V lost 3 bases and J lost 0; bases outside the gene matches: 8. The CDR3 here is CASSFASGNAANTGELFF. The CDR3 nucleotides read TGTGCCAGCAGCTTTGCTAGCGGGAACGCCGCGAACACCGGGGAGCTGTTTTTT.

This chain joins TRBV6-4 and TRBJ2-3; D ambiguous. The CDR3 contains 12 residues. V lost 7 bases and J 4 bases, leaving 9 bases between the germline ends. Germline V gives CDR1 MRHNA, CDR2 SNTAGT. The CDR3 sequence: CASILVPDTQYF. CDR3 coding DNA: TGTGCCAGCATACTGGTGCCAGATACGCAGTATTTT.

The V gene is TRBV7-9, the J gene TRBJ1-2; D remains ambiguous. This CDR3 is built from 11 residues. Trimming took off 11 bases at V and 0 bases at J, with 7 bases between the two ends. CDR1 and CDR2 (germline): SEHNR, FQNEAQ (reference sequence). The CDR3 sequence: CAGDTNYGYTF. The CDR3 nucleotides read TGTGCCGGCGACACTAACTATGGCTACACCTTC.

The chain carries TRBV9 and TRBJ2-5; perhaps D is TRBD1 or TRBD2 (5 bases each). CDR3 length equals 16 residues. Germline CDR1 reads SGDLS; CDR2 reads YYNGEE. V shed 2 bases and J shed 1 base, with 15 bases lying between them. DNA of the CDR3: TGTGCCAGCAGCGTCTCAGCCGGGGCCCTCCAAGAGACCCAGTACTTC. Its translation is CASSVSAGALQETQYF.

J is TRBJ2-1 and V is TRBV6-4, with 10 nucleotides matching TRBD2. The CDR3 spans 14 residues. V lost 2 bases, J lost 6 bases, and 1 base stayed unmatched. Germline V lookup: CDR1 MRHNA, CDR2 SNTAGT. As DNA, the CDR3 is TGTGCCAGCAGTGACAGCGGGGGGGCCAATGAGCAGTTCTTC. Translating it yields CASSDSGGANEQFF.

The genes are TRBV4-2 and TRBJ2-1, with D perhaps matching TRBD1 (7 bases). The germline CDR1 and CDR2 sequences are LGHNA and YNFKEQ. This CDR3 is 17 amino acids long. Trimming took 7 bases from V and 4 from J, leaving 23 bases between them. The CDR3 sequence: CASITKREEGAYNEQFF. The CDR3 nucleotides read TGTGCCAGCATCACTAAGAGAGAGGAGGGGGCTTACAATGAGCAGTTCTTC.

This chain connects TRBV4-3 to TRBJ1-6, with D uncertain. Trimming stripped 0 bases from V and 5 bases from J, with 8 bases between. The length of the CDR3 is 15 residues. Germline loops: CDR1 LGHNA, CDR2 YSLEER. The CDR3 bases are TGCGCCAGCAGCCAAGATCGAACCGATAATTCACCCCTCCACTTT. It translates to CASSQDRTDNSPLHF.

The chain links TRBV7-9 to TRBJ2-7, with a tentative D call TRBD2 (6 bases). In germline, CDR1 is SEHNR, CDR2 FQNEAQ (reference sequence). Trimming removed 6 bases at V and 6 bases at J, with 18 bases between. The CDR3 spans 14 residues. The CDR3 bases are TGTGCCAGCAGTATCTTAAGGAGGGCGGGCGAGCAGTACTTC. It yields the protein CASSILRRAGEQYF.

The chain carries TRBV7-3 and TRBJ1-1; TRBD1 might be the D (5 bases). Trimming stripped 1 base from V and 3 bases from J, with 9 bases between. The CDR3 is 14 residues long. CDR1 is SGHTA and CDR2 is FQGTGA in the germline V gene. The CDR3 region has the DNA TGTGCCAGCAGCTTAAGCCGGGGGGACACTGAAGCTTTCTTT. The encoded protein is CASSLSRGDTEAFF.

This rearrangement joins TRBV6-2 or TRBV6-3 to TRBJ2-3; D remains ambiguous. This CDR3 contains 20 residues. Trimming removed 2 bases at V and 0 bases at J, with 24 bases between. Germline V gene data show CDR1 as MNHEY and CDR2 as SVGEGT. This chain's CDR3 is CASSYPGIGQKLTSTDTQYF. In nucleotides, the CDR3 is TGTGCCAGCAGTTACCCGGGCATTGGTCAGAAGCTCACTAGCACAGATACGCAGTATTTT.

The V and J genes are TRBV27 and TRBJ2-7, with a weak D call TRBD1 (5 bases). The CDR3 totals 15 residues. Germline-derived CDR1 and CDR2 are MNHEY and SMNVEV (reference sequence). The ends were cut back, 5 bases at V and 1 base at J, with 15 bases in the middle. The DNA of the CDR3 is TGTGCCAGCAGTCAATACAGGTACCCATCCTACGAGCAGTACTTC. Translating gives CASSQYRYPSYEQYF.

J is TRBJ1-3 and V is TRBV28; weak D call: TRBD1 (6 bases). CDR3 length: 18 amino acids. Germline loops: CDR1 MDHEN, CDR2 SYDVKM. V lost 6 bases and J lost 0, with 21 bases in between. As DNA, the CDR3 is TGTGCCAGCAGCCATACACAGGGACGGCAAGTCTCTGGAAACACCATATATTTT. Encoded protein: CASSHTQGRQVSGNTIYF. The variable domain in full, completed from reference TRBV28 and TRBJ1-3, reads DVKVTQSSRYLVKRTGEKVFLECVQDMDHENMFWYRQDPGLGLRLIYFSYDVKMKEKGDIPEGYSVSREKKERFSLILESASTNQTSMYLCASSHTQGRQVSGNTIYFGEGSWLTVV.

V gene TRBV10-3 combines with J gene TRBJ1-1; tentative D call: TRBD1 (5 bases). There are 17 residues in the CDR3. From germline, CDR1 is ENHRY and CDR2 SYGVKD. Trimming cost V 0 bases and J 0 bases, with 14 bases left between them. The CDR3 spells CAISESLKGRVNTEAFF. In DNA form, the CDR3 reads TGTGCCATCAGTGAGTCTTTAAAGGGGAGGGTGAACACTGAAGCTTTCTTT.

The gene calls are TRBV9 and TRBJ2-5; 9 bases align to TRBD2. CDR1 is SGDLS, CDR2 YYNGEE, per germline. The CDR3 runs 13 residues. Trimming removed 4 bases from V and 9 bases from J; junction bases left unmatched: 7. The CDR3 reads CASSTRGGASQYF. The CDR3 nucleotides are TGTGCCAGCAGCACGCGCGGGGGGGCCTCCCAGTACTTC.